The 32 T cell receptor beta chains below were found in one sample sequenced in a study of blood T cell repertoires in COVID-19 (TCRdb year 2020). Library construction relied on the immunoSEQ multiplex PCR assay. Imported from immuneACCESS, the table was reduced by TCRdb to in-frame sequences with V and J called. These copies leave out some clones; in studies compared against another copy, an unresolved V gene accounts for under half, and the cause of the remainder is not known. The sample table contains roughly 380,000 clones; only one count was recorded for 85% of them. Clones ranked in the top ten supply approximately 3.6% of the sample. The source material was peripheral blood. Source of these receptors: a woman in her late teens or twenties with acute or convalescent COVID-19.

The V gene is TRBV10-3, the J gene TRBJ2-7, with 9 nucleotides matching TRBD2. The ends lost 9 bases at V and 5 bases at J; junction bases unmatched: 2. The V gene's germline CDR1 is ENHRY and CDR2 SYGVKD. The CDR3 sequence is 11 residues long. In DNA, the CDR3 is TGTGCCATGGCTAGCGGGGACGAGCAGTACTTC. Translating gives CAMASGDEQYF.

The J gene is TRBJ1-2, the V gene TRBV6-1; D is perhaps TRBD1 (5 bases). The CDR3 covers 15 residues. CDR1 is MNHNS and CDR2 is SASEGT in the germline V gene. Trimming stripped 3 bases from V and 8 bases from J, with 19 bases between. CDR3 bases: TGTGCCAGCAGTGAGCCCAGGGCCCTATTTCGAGGCTACACCTTC. It encodes CASSEPRALFRGYTF.

This clone was picked up one time. V and J are TRBV5-1 and TRBJ1-4; 9 nucleotides match TRBD1. Germline V CDR1 and CDR2: SGHRS, YFSETQ. The CDR3 covers 15 residues. V gave up 4 bases and J gave up 8 bases; unmatched junction bases: 9. The CDR3 DNA reads TGCGCCAGCAGCCCCCAGGACAGGGGAAGGGAAAAACTGTTTTTT. It codes for CASSPQDRGREKLFF.

The chain joins TRBV6-6 to TRBJ1-5; a weak D match, TRBD1 (6 bases). The CDR3 is 16 residues long. Trimming removed 1 base from V and 1 base from J, with 11 bases in between. CDR1 and CDR2 from the germline V gene are MNHNY and SVGAGI (reference sequence). The CDR3 coding sequence is TGTGCCAGCAGTTACTTTGGACAGAAGAGCAATCAGCCCCAGCATTTT. Residues: CASSYFGQKSNQPQHF.

This chain uses TRBV28 with TRBJ2-7; 7 positions agree with TRBD1. Losses at the gene ends were 7 bases for V and 2 bases for J; bases not matched to a gene: 14. CDR1 and CDR2 (germline): MDHEN, SYDVKM. This CDR3 region has 16 residues. The DNA of the CDR3 is TGTGCCAGCAAACCTGGGACAGCCGTTTTAACCTACGAGCAGTACTTC. Its protein product is CASKPGTAVLTYEQYF.

The chain uses TRBV15 and TRBJ2-7; D perhaps matches TRBD1 (5 bases). Germline-derived CDR1 and CDR2 are LNHNV and YYDKDF (reference sequence). Trimming removed 5 bases at V and 0 bases at J, with 14 bases between. This CDR3 comprises 15 residues. The CDR3 here is CATSGYGAYSYEQYF. CDR3 nucleotide sequence: TGTGCCACCAGCGGGTATGGGGCCTACTCCTACGAGCAGTACTTC. The full variable domain, its missing parts supplied by reference TRBV15 and TRBJ2-7, is DAMVIQNPRYQVTQFGKPVTLSCSQTLNHNVMYWYQQKSSQAPKLLFHYYDKDFNNEADTPDNFQSRRPNTSFCFLDIRSPGLGDTAMYLCATSGYGAYSYEQYFGPGTRLTVT.

V and J are TRBV9 and TRBJ2-4; D ambiguous. The CDR3 has 13 amino acids. Between the trimmed V and J ends, which lost 0 bases and 8 bases, there was a span of 9 bases. Germline V lookup: CDR1 SGDLS, CDR2 YYNGEE. The CDR3 loop is CASSVDSTDIQYF. The CDR3 DNA follows: TGTGCCAGCAGCGTAGACAGTACTGACATTCAGTACTTC.

This chain uses TRBV9 with TRBJ2-2; D possibly corresponds to TRBD2 (5 bases). Trimming took 1 base from V and 6 from J, leaving 13 bases between them. The CDR3 runs 15 residues. CDR1 and CDR2 from the germline V gene are SGDLS and YYNGEE. CDR3 sequence: CASSVQSGGAGELFF. DNA for the CDR3: TGTGCCAGCAGCGTACAAAGCGGTGGAGCCGGGGAGCTGTTTTTT.

This clone occurred once. The V gene is TRBV9, the J gene TRBJ1-5; tentative D call: TRBD1 (5 bases). The CDR3 contains 15 residues. Germline lookup yields CDR1 SGDLS and CDR2 YYNGEE. V was trimmed by 4 bases and J by 1 base, leaving 12 bases between them. The CDR3: CASSPGGRSNQPQHF. The CDR3 DNA sequence: TGTGCCAGCAGCCCCGGGGGAAGGAGCAATCAGCCCCAGCATTTT.

With regard to this clone: This sample includes further DNA sequences coding for the same CDR3. This chain uses TRBV19 with TRBJ2-7, with D perhaps TRBD1 (6 bases). Trimming left V 1 base short and J 6 bases short, with 7 bases between. Germline V CDR1 and CDR2: LNHDA, SQIVND (reference sequence). The CDR3 is 12 amino acids. DNA for the CDR3: TGTGCCAGTAGTATAGTAGGGGGCGAGCAGTACTTC. It yields the protein CASSIVGGEQYF.

The chain is built from TRBV5-1 and TRBJ1-1; perhaps TRBD1 as D (6 bases). The length of the CDR3 is 13 residues. In germline, CDR1 is SGHRS, CDR2 YFSETQ. The V end was cut by 5 bases, the J end by 3 bases, with 11 bases between. The DNA of the CDR3 is TGCGCCAGCAGTCCACAGGGTTACACTGAAGCTTTCTTT. It codes for CASSPQGYTEAFF.

The chain couples TRBV7-9 to TRBJ2-1, with 10 bases aligning to TRBD2. V dropped 3 bases and J dropped 8; count of bases not matched to a gene: 7. This CDR3 contains 15 residues. Germline-derived CDR1 and CDR2 are SEHNR and FQNEAQ (reference sequence). The CDR3 nucleotides read TGTGCCAGCAGCTTTTCGGGACTAGCGTTTGATGAGCAGTTCTTC. Translated: CASSFSGLAFDEQFF.

This clone came up a few times. The chain recombines TRBV2 with TRBJ1-2; D ambiguous. Germline lookup yields CDR1 SNHLY and CDR2 FYNNEI. The CDR3 totals 12 residues. Trimming left V 4 bases short and J 6 bases short, with 9 bases between. Here the CDR3 DNA reads TGTGCCAGCAGTGTGACAAAAGATGGCTACACCTTC. Protein: CASSVTKDGYTF.

The chain employs TRBV21-1 and TRBJ1-5. TRBV21-1 corresponds to a pseudogene. CDR3 length: 12 residues. Written as DNA, the CDR3 is TGTGCCAGCCGGGAGTCCAATCAGCCCCAGCATTTT. This gives the protein CASRESNQPQHF.

The chain joins TRBV19 to TRBJ2-1, with TRBD2 identical over 13 bases. V lost 6 bases to trimming and J lost 5 bases; unmatched junction nucleotides: 4. In germline, CDR1 is LNHDA, CDR2 SQIVND (reference sequence). This CDR3 spans 15 amino acids. CDR3 amino acids: CASSPGTSGNNEQFF. CDR3 sequence (DNA): TGTGCCAGTAGCCCGGGGACTAGCGGGAACAATGAGCAGTTCTTC.

The chain employs TRBV9 and TRBJ1-4, with TRBD1 matching over 8 bases. Germline V gene data show CDR1 as SGDLS and CDR2 as YYNGEE. Unmatched junction bases numbered 8, after V lost 3 bases and J lost 7 bases. This CDR3 has 15 residues. DNA for the CDR3: TGTGCCAGCAGCGGTGATTCAGGGGGCGGTGAAAAACTGTTTTTT. It specifies CASSGDSGGGEKLFF.

The chain employs TRBV4-1 and TRBJ2-6; D ambiguous. V was pared by 4 bases and J by 4 bases, with 11 bases between. CDR1 and CDR2 from the germline V gene are MGHRA and YSYEKL. This CDR3 contains 15 residues. The CDR3 coding sequence is TGCGCCAGCAGCCGAGGTCTGCTGGGGGCCAACGTCCTGACTTTC. Translating gives CASSRGLLGANVLTF.

This rearrangement joins TRBV7-9 to TRBJ2-5, with 7 bases fitting TRBD2. CDR3 length: 13 amino acids. V lost 6 bases to trimming and J lost 3 bases; unmatched junction nucleotides: 4. The germline V gene has CDR1 SEHNR and CDR2 FQNEAQ (reference sequence). CDR3 sequence (DNA): TGTGCCAGCAGTGCGGGAGAAGAAGAGACCCAGTACTTC. This codes for CASSAGEEETQYF. Complete variable domain (other parts from reference TRBV7-9 and TRBJ2-5): DTGVSQNPRHKITKRGQNVTFRCDPISEHNRLYWYRQTLGQGPEFLTYFQNEAQLEKSRLLSDRFSAERPKGSFSTLEIQRTEQGDSAMYLCASSAGEEETQYFGPGTRLLVL.

The chain links TRBV5-1 to TRBJ1-1, with D unresolved. CDR1 is SGHRS, CDR2 YFSETQ, per germline. Trimming cost V 1 base and J 0 bases, with 10 bases left between them. The CDR3 length is 15 residues. The CDR3 is CASSLNSLMNTEAFF. CDR3 nucleotides: TGCGCCAGCAGCTTGAACAGCCTCATGAACACTGAAGCTTTCTTT.

V usage is TRBV7-3 and J usage is TRBJ1-6; 8 bases are shared with TRBD1. The V gene's germline CDR1 is SGHTA and CDR2 FQGTGA. The CDR3 is 15 residues long. V shed 5 bases and J 9 bases; nucleotides not matched to a gene: 9. In nucleotides, the CDR3 is TGTGCCAGCAGCGTTGCAGGGGGCGAAGGTTCACCCCTCCACTTT. Translated, it gives CASSVAGGEGSPLHF.

V and J are TRBV10-3 and TRBJ1-1; possible D gene TRBD1, 6 bases. The CDR3 extends over 12 amino acids. Trimming pared 3 bases from V and 11 bases from J, leaving 13 bases between. Germline CDR1 reads ENHRY; CDR2 reads SYGVKD. The CDR3 here is CAISDRYREAFF. The CDR3 nucleotides read TGTGCCATCAGTGACCGATACAGGGAGGCTTTCTTT.

This clone occurred once. The chain recombines TRBV6-5 with TRBJ2-7, with 9 bases matching TRBD1. The V gene's germline CDR1 is MNHEY and CDR2 SVGAGI. After removal of 6 bases from V and 0 bases from J, the junction contained 6 bases not matched to a gene. This CDR3 region has 15 residues. This CDR3 reads CASRPQGAGSYEQYF. In nucleotides, the CDR3 is TGTGCCAGCAGGCCACAGGGGGCCGGCTCCTACGAGCAGTACTTC.

In nucleotides, the CDR3 is TGTGCCAGCAGCACTGGCGCGCGACAATCCTACAATGAGCAGTTCTTC. Translating gives CASSTGARQSYNEQFF. The V and J genes are TRBV7-9 and TRBJ2-1; the D is unclear. The V end lost 5 bases, the J end lost 1 base, and 15 bases lay between the germline ends. CDR3 length equals 16 residues. Per germline, CDR1 SEHNR and CDR2 FQNEAQ (reference sequence).

V is TRBV30 and J is TRBJ2-3; 14 bases line up with TRBD2. Trimming at V came to 5 bases and at J to 3 bases, leaving 10 bases not matched to a gene. CDR1 is GTSNPN, CDR2 SVGIG, per germline (reference sequence). The CDR3 sequence is 17 residues long. The CDR3 here is CAWGLAGGHHYTDTQYF. Written as DNA, the CDR3 is TGTGCCTGGGGACTAGCGGGGGGCCATCACTATACAGATACGCAGTATTTT.

The chain links TRBV27 to TRBJ1-1; no firm D call. Between the trimmed V and J ends, which lost 6 bases and 6 bases, there was a span of 11 bases. The germline V gene has CDR1 MNHEY and CDR2 SMNVEV (reference sequence). The CDR3 length is 12 residues. CDR3 sequence: CASSLGISEAFF. DNA for the CDR3: TGTGCCAGCAGCCTCGGGATTTCTGAAGCTTTCTTT.

V gene TRBV19 combines with J gene TRBJ2-5; D possibly corresponds to TRBD2 (5 bases). This CDR3 has 13 residues. CDR1 is LNHDA and CDR2 is SQIVND in the germline V gene (reference sequence). V was clipped by 4 bases and J by 5 bases, with 11 bases between them. The CDR3 loop reads CASSTAGYETQYF. CDR3 bases: TGTGCCAGTAGTACCGCGGGTTACGAGACCCAGTACTTC.

The CDR3 DNA follows: TGTGCCAGCAGCTTAACGTGGGCAGGTGAGCAGTACTTC. Protein product: CASSLTWAGEQYF. This chain uses TRBV7-3 with TRBJ2-7; D not resolved. Germline values: CDR1 SGHTA, CDR2 FQGTGA. The CDR3 runs to 13 residues. V was pared by 0 bases and J by 7 bases, with 10 bases between.

V and J are TRBV21-1 and TRBJ2-5; the table's D call, TRBD2, has no DNA check behind it. TRBV21-1 is labeled a pseudogene. CDR3 length: 14 amino acids. The CDR3 loop reads CASSKGRGPKTQYF. CDR3 DNA: TGTGCCAGCAGCAAAGGCAGAGGCCCGAAGACCCAGTACTTC.

CDR3: CASSSGLMHYNEQFF. CDR3 nucleotide sequence: TGCGCCAGCAGCTCAGGGTTAATGCACTACAATGAGCAGTTCTTC. The chain employs TRBV5-1 and TRBJ2-1; TRBD1 might be the D (5 bases). The CDR3 spans 15 residues. With 3 bases removed from V and 3 bases from J, the gap between germline ends came to 13 bases. In germline, CDR1 is SGHRS, CDR2 YFSETQ. Based on the CDR3 plus reference TRBV5-1 and TRBJ2-1, the full variable domain is KAGVTQTPRYLIKTRGQQVTLSCSPISGHRSVSWYQQTPGQGLQFLFEYFSETQRNKGNFPGRFSGRQFSNSRSEMNVSTLELGDSALYLCASSSGLMHYNEQFFGPGTRLTVL.

This chain joins TRBV5-5 and TRBJ1-1, with TRBD1 matching over 7 bases. Germline lookup yields CDR1 SGHKS and CDR2 YYEKEE (reference sequence). The length of the CDR3 is 15 residues. Trimming at V came to 4 bases and at J to 1 base, leaving 7 bases not matched to a gene. The CDR3 region is CASSNRTGKNTEAFF. In nucleotides, the CDR3 is TGTGCCAGCAGCAACAGGACAGGAAAGAACACTGAAGCTTTCTTT.

The V gene is TRBV5-6, the J gene TRBJ2-7; 9 bases fit TRBD2. CDR3 length: 16 residues. J was trimmed by 1 base and V by 1 base; bases with no gene match: 6. Looked up from germline, CDR1 is SGHDT and CDR2 is YYEEEE. CDR3 protein: CASSLPLAGISYEQYF. Here the CDR3 DNA reads TGTGCCAGCAGCTTGCCTCTAGCGGGGATATCCTACGAGCAGTACTTC.

The chain uses TRBV15 and TRBJ1-1; D is ambiguous. CDR1 is LNHNV, CDR2 YYDKDF, per germline (reference sequence). V was pared by 0 bases and J by 0 bases, with 5 bases between. This CDR3 region has 14 residues. The CDR3 DNA is TGTGCCACCAGCAGAGAGGCTCTGAACACTGAAGCTTTCTTT. Amino acids: CATSREALNTEAFF.